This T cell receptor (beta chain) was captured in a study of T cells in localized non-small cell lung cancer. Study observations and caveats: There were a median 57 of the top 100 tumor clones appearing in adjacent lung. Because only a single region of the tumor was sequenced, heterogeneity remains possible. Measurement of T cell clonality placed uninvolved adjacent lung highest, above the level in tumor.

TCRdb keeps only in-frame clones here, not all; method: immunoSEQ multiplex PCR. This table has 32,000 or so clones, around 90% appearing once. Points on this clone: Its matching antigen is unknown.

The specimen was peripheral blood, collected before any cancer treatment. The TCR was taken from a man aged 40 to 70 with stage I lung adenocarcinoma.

The chain's CDR3 is CASSDSSGGTDTQYF. The DNA of the CDR3 is TGTGCCAGCAGTGACTCTAGCGGGGGCACAGATACGCAGTATTTT. V is TRBV6-4 and J is TRBJ2-3, with 8 bases aligning to TRBD2. There are 15 residues in the CDR3. J gave up 1 base and V 0 bases, and 0 bases lay outside the gene matches. Germline V gene lookup returns CDR1 MRHNA and CDR2 SNTAGT.